The rows below give T cell receptor beta chains drawn from one sample of a study of T cell changes during pregnancy in multiple sclerosis. The data were produced by immunoSEQ multiplex PCR, yet TCRdb's version contains in-frame clones alone and is incomplete. The sample carries roughly 35,000 clones, just over 85% recorded once. The sample here was CD4+ T cells from peripheral blood mononuclear cells, taken before pregnancy. The origin of the receptors is a female donor with multiple sclerosis, enrolled in a pregnancy study. Both conserved end residues are part of each CDR3. D genes are given only for firm matches. Part of the rows lack a size; the others show once, few, many or a class for expanded clones.

j_call | v_call | d_call | clone_size | cdr3_nt | cdr3_aa
TRBJ2-7 | TRBV5-1 | - | - | TGCGCCAGCAGCTTGGGCGGGTTTGGCCCCTACGAGCAGTACTTC | CASSLGGFGPYEQYF
TRBJ1-2 | TRBV19 | - | - | TGTGCCAGTAGTAAAAGGGCAGAGGGATTTAACTATGGCTACACCTTC | CASSKRAEGFNYGYTF
TRBJ2-2 | TRBV5-4 | TRBD2 | few | TGTGCCAGCAGCCGATCCGTAGCGGGAGGAAAGACCGGGGAGCTGTTTTTT | CASSRSVAGGKTGELFF
TRBJ2-5 | TRBV9 | - | - | TGTGCCAGCAGCCCTTGGACAGCCCAAGAGACCCAGTACTTC | CASSPWTAQETQYF
TRBJ2-1 | TRBV21-1 | - | - | TGTGCCAGCAGCAAAAGTCTTAGCGGGAGCTACAATGAGCAGTTCTTC | CASSKSLSGSYNEQFF
TRBJ2-3 | TRBV7-2 | - | - | TGTGCCAGCAGCCCTCGAGCCACAGATACGCAGTATTTT | CASSPRATDTQYF
TRBJ1-3 | TRBV7-9 | TRBD1 | - | TGTGCCAGCAGCTATCCCGTCGCCCTACAGGGGGAGTCTGGAAACACCATATATTTT | CASSYPVALQGESGNTIYF
TRBJ1-1 | TRBV30 | - | - | TGTGCCTGGAAGGGGTACACTCCGGCTAGGAACACTGAAGCTTTCTTT | CAWKGYTPARNTEAFF
TRBJ2-3 | TRBV4-1 | TRBD2 | - | TGCGCCAGCAGCCGAGCGGGAGGGCCGGGCACAGATACGCAGTATTTT | CASSRAGGPGTDTQYF
TRBJ1-4 | TRBV5-5 | - | - | TGTGCCAGCAGCTCTGTCGGGGGGGCGCAGGAAAAACTGTTTTTT | CASSSVGGAQEKLFF
TRBJ1-1 | TRBV27 | - | - | TGTGCCAGCAGCTCGACAGTCAACACTGAAGCTTTCTTT | CASSSTVNTEAFF
TRBJ2-1 | TRBV4-1 | - | - | TGCGCCAGCAGCCAAAGCCCAAACCTCTACAATGAGCAGTTCTTC | CASSQSPNLYNEQFF
TRBJ2-7 | TRBV5-1 | TRBD2 | - | TGCGCCAGCAGCTTAGAGCGGGAAGACGAGCAGTACTTC | CASSLEREDEQYF
TRBJ2-3 | TRBV19 | - | - | TGTGCCACCCTACGAGACACCAACACAGATACGCAGTATTTT | CATLRDTNTDTQYF
TRBJ2-7 | TRBV29-1 | TRBD2 | once | TGCAGCGTACGAAAGACTAGCGGGACTTACGACGAGCAGTACTTC | CSVRKTSGTYDEQYF
TRBJ2-7 | TRBV10-2 | - | - | TGCGCCAGCAGTCCCGACTCGTACGAGCAGTACTTC | CASSPDSYEQYF
TRBJ2-3 | TRBV15 | TRBD2 | - | TGTGCCACCAGCGGGGGACTAGCGCCAGATACGCAGTATTTT | CATSGGLAPDTQYF
TRBJ2-7 | TRBV11-1 | TRBD2 | - | TGTGCCAGCAGCTTAGTGCTAGCGGGATACTACGAGCAGTACTTC | CASSLVLAGYYEQYF
TRBJ2-3 | TRBV4-1 | TRBD2 | - | TGCGCCAGCAGCCCCTTTAGCGGGAGGGCCGCAGATACGCAGTATTTT | CASSPFSGRAADTQYF
TRBJ2-7 | TRBV6-5 | - | - | TGTGCCAGCAGTTTCCATTTACAGAGCTACTCCTACGAGCAGTACTTC | CASSFHLQSYSYEQYF
TRBJ1-1 | TRBV15 | - | - | TGTGCCACCAGCAGAGATTACACAGGCCCGTGGGCTGAAGCTTTCTTT | CATSRDYTGPWAEAFF
TRBJ2-7 | TRBV19 | TRBD2 | - | TGTGCCAGTAGTTCCGTAGCGGGAGTAGATCGCGAGCAGTACTTC | CASSSVAGVDREQYF
TRBJ2-7 | TRBV6-1 | TRBD1 | - | TGTGCCAGCATGGGACAGTGGACATCCTACGAGCAGTACTTC | CASMGQWTSYEQYF
TRBJ1-1 | TRBV4-2 | TRBD1 | - | TGTGCCAGCAGCCACCTGACAGGGGAGGAGGACACTGAAGCTTTCTTT | CASSHLTGEEDTEAFF
TRBJ2-7 | TRBV15 | - | - | TGTGCCACCAGCAGAGCAGCGGAGCCCTACGAGCAGTACTTC | CATSRAAEPYEQYF
TRBJ2-5 | TRBV5-6 | TRBD2 | - | TGTGCCAGCAGCCTCCCCGGCAGCGGGAAAGAGACCCAGTACTTC | CASSLPGSGKETQYF
TRBJ2-3 | TRBV28 | - | many | TGTGCCAGCAGTTCTCAATTCGGACTCATAAACACAGATACGCAGTATTTT | CASSSQFGLINTDTQYF
TRBJ2-1 | TRBV6-4 | TRBD1 | once | TGTGCCAGCAGTGAGGGGACAGGGGGCTACAATGAGCAGTTCTTC | CASSEGTGGYNEQFF
TRBJ2-2 | TRBV7-2 | TRBD2 | few | TGTGCCAGCAGCAACTCCGGGACTAGCAACACCGGGGAGCTGTTTTTT | CASSNSGTSNTGELFF
TRBJ2-7 | TRBV29-1 | - | - | TGCAGCGTGCAGGGCACCTACGAGCAGTACTTC | CSVQGTYEQYF
TRBJ2-2 | TRBV5-4 | TRBD2 | - | TGTGCCAGCAGCATCAGCGGGGCCGACACCGGGGAGCTGTTTTTT | CASSISGADTGELFF
TRBJ2-1 | TRBV5-4 | TRBD2 | - | TGTGCCAGCAGCGCCCCCTCTAGCGGGGTGAGCTCCTACAATGAGCAGTTCTTC | CASSAPSSGVSSYNEQFF
TRBJ1-5 | TRBV7-9 | - | - | TGTGCCAGCAGCTCCGGCGGGGGCAATCAGCCCCAGCATTTT | CASSSGGGNQPQHF
TRBJ1-4 | TRBV9 | TRBD1 | once | TGTGCCAGCAGCGTCGGACAGGGAATAGGAAAACTGTTTTTT | CASSVGQGIGKLFF
TRBJ2-5 | TRBV5-5 | - | - | TGTGCCAGCAGCTTGACCCCAGGGGCGGAGACCCAGTACTTC | CASSLTPGAETQYF
TRBJ2-2 | TRBV5-1 | - | - | TGCGCCAGCAGCTTGGATACTAGCCCCGGGGAGCTGTTTTTT | CASSLDTSPGELFF
TRBJ2-7 | TRBV11-2 | - | - | TGTGCCAGCAGCTTAGGGCCGGGAAGGACCTACGAGCAGTACTTC | CASSLGPGRTYEQYF